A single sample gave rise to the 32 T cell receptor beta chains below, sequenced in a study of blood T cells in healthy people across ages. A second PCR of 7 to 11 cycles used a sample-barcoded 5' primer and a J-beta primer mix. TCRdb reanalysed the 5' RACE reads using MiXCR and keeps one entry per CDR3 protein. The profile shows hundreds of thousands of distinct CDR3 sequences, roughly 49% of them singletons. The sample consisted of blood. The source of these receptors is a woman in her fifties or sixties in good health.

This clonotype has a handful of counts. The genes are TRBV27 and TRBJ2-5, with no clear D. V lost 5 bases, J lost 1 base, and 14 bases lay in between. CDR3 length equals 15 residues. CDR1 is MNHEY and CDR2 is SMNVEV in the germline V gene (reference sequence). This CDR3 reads CASSRSWGSQETQYF. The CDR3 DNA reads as TGTGCCAGCAGTCGATCCTGGGGAAGCCAAGAGACCCAGTACTTC.

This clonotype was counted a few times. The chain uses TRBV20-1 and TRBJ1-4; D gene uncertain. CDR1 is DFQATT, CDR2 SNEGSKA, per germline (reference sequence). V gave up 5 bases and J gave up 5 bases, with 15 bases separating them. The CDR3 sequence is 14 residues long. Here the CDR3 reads CSARTGNWNEKLFF. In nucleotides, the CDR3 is TGCAGTGCTCGCACCGGCAATTGGAATGAAAAACTGTTTTTT.

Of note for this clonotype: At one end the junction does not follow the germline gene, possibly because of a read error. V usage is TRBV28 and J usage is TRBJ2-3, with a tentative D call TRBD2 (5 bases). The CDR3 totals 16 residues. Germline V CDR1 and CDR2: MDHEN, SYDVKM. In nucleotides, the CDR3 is TGTGCCAGCAGTCCCCGAGGGTCGGCTAGCACAGCTACGCAGTATTTT. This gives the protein CASSPRGSASTATQYF. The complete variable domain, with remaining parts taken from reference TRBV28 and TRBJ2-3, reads DVKVTQSSRYLVKRTGEKVFLECVQDMDHENMFWYRQDPGLGLRLIYFSYDVKMKEKGDIPEGYSVSREKKERFSLILESASTNQTSMYLCASSPRGSASTATQYFGPGTRLTVL.

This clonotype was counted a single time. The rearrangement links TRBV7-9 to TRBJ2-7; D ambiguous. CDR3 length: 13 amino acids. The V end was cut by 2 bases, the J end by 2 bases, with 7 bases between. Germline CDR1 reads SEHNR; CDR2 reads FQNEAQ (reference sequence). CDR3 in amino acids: CASSLPETYEQYF. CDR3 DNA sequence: TGTGCCAGCAGCTTACCGGAGACCTACGAGCAGTACTTC. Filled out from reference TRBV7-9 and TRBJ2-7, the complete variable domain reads DTGVSQNPRHKITKRGQNVTFRCDPISEHNRLYWYRQTLGQGPEFLTYFQNEAQLEKSRLLSDRFSAERPKGSFSTLEIQRTEQGDSAMYLCASSLPETYEQYFGPGTRLTVT.

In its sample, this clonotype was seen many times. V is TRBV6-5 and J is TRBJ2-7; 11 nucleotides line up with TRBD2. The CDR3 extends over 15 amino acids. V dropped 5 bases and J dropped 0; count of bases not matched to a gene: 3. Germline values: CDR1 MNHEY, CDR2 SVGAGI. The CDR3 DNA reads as TGTGCCAGCAGTGGGGGACTAGCGGTCTCCTACGAGCAGTACTTC. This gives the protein CASSGGLAVSYEQYF.

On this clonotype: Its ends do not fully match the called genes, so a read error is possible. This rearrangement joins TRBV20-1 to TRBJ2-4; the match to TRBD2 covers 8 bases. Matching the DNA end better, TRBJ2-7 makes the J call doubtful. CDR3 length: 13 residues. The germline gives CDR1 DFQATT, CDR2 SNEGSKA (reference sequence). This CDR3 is CRAKTGTSYEQYF. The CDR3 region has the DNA TGCAGGGCTAAAACCGGGACTAGCTACGAGCAGTACTTC.

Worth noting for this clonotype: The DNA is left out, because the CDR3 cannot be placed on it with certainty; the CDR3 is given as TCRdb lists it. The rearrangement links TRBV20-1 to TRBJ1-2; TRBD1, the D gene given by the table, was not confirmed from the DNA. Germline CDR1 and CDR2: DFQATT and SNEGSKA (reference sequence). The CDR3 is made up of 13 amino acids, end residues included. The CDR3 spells CSTSDRHHYGYTF.

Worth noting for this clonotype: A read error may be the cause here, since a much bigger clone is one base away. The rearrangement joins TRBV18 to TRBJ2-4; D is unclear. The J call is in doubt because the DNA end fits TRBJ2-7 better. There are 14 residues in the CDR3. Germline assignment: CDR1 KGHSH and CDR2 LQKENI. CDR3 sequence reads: CASSPQDGPCEQYF. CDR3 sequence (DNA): TGTGCCAGCTCACCCCAGGACGGTCCCTGCGAGCAGTACTTC.

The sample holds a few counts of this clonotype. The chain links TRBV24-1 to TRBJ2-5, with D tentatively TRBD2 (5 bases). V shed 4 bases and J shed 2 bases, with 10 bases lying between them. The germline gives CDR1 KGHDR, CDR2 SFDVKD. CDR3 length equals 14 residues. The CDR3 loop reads CATSEAAEQETQYF. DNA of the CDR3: TGTGCCACCAGTGAGGCAGCGGAGCAAGAGACCCAGTACTTC.

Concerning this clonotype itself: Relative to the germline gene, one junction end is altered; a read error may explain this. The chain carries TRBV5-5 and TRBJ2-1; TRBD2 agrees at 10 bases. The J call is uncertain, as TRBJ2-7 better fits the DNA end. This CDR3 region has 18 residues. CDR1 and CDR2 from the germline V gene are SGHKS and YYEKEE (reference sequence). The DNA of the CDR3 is TGTGCCTGCAGCTTTTTCCGGACTAGCGGAGGTTCCTACAATGAGCAGTACTTC. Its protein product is CACSFFRTSGGSYNEQYF.

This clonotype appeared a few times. Written as DNA, the CDR3 is TGTGCCAGCAGCCTCGACAGGGTTACCTACGAGCAGTACTTC. Encoded protein: CASSLDRVTYEQYF. This chain connects TRBV7-2 to TRBJ2-7; 7 bases align to TRBD1. The CDR3 is made up of 14 amino acids. Unmatched junction bases numbered 6, after V lost 5 bases and J lost 2 bases. Germline V gene sequence: CDR1 SGHTA, CDR2 FQGNSA.

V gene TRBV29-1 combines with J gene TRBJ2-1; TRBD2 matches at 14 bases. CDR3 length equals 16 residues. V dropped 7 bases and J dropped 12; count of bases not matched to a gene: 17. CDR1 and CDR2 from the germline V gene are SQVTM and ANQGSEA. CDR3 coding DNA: TGCAGCGCGGAGACTAGCGGGAGGGGTAATGTAATTGGGCAGTTCTTC. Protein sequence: CSAETSGRGNVIGQFF.

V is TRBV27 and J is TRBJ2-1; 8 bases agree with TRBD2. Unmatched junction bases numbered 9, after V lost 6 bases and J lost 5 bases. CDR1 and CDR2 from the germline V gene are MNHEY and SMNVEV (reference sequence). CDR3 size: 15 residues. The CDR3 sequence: CASSSTSGWDNEQFF. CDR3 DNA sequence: TGTGCCAGCAGCTCTACTAGCGGATGGGACAATGAGCAGTTCTTC.

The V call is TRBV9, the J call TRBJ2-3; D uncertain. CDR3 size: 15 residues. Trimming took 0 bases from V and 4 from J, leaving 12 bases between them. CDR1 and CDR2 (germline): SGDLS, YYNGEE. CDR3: CASSVVSSPADTQYF. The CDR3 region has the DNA TGTGCCAGCAGCGTAGTGAGCAGCCCGGCAGATACGCAGTATTTT.

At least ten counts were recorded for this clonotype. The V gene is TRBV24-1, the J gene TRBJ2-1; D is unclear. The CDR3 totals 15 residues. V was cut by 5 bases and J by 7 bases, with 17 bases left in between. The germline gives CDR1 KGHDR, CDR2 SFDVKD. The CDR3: CATSGSEISINEQFF. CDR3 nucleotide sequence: TGTGCCACCAGTGGCTCGGAGATCAGTATAAATGAGCAGTTCTTC.

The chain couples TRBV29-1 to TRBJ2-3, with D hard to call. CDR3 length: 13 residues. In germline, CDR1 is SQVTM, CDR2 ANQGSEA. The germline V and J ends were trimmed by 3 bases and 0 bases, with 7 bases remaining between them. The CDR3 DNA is TGCAGCGTTGACAGGAGAAGCACAGATACGCAGTATTTT. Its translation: CSVDRRSTDTQYF.

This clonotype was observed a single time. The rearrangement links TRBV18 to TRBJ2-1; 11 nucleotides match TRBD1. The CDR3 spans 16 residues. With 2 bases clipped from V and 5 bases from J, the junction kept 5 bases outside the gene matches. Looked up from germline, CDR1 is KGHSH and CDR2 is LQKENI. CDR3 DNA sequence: TGTGCCAGCTCACCAAGGACAGGGGGCATCAACAATGAGCAGTTCTTC. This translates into CASSPRTGGINNEQFF.

The CDR3 nucleotides are TGTGCCAGCAGTGAACGACTAGCGGGACCCACTTCCTACAATGAGCAGTACTTC. Protein product: CASSERLAGPTSYNEQYF. This chain joins TRBV6-4 and TRBJ2-1, with 11 bases lining up with TRBD2. TRBJ2-7 matches the DNA end more closely, so the J call is doubtful. The germline gives CDR1 MRHNA, CDR2 SNTAGT. The CDR3 length is 18 residues.

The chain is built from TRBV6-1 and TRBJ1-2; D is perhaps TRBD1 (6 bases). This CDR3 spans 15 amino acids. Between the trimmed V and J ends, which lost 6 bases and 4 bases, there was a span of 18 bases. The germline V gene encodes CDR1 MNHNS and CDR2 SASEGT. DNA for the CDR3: TGTGCCAGCAGCACACCAACAACAGGGCGCTATGGCTACACCTTC. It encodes CASSTPTTGRYGYTF.

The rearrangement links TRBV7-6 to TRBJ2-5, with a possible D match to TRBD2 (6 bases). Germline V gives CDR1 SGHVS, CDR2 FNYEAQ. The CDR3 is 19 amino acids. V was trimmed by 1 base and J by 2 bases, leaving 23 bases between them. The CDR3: CASSLDGGGWGRLQETQYF. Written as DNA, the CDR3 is TGTGCCAGCAGCTTAGATGGAGGTGGTTGGGGGAGGCTGCAAGAGACCCAGTACTTC. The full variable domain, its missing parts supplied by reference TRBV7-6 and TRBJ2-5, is GAGVSQSPRYKVTKRGQDVALRCDPISGHVSLYWYRQALGQGPEFLTYFNYEAQQDKSGLPNDRFSAERPEGSISTLTIQRTEQRDSAMYRCASSLDGGGWGRLQETQYFGPGTRLLVL.

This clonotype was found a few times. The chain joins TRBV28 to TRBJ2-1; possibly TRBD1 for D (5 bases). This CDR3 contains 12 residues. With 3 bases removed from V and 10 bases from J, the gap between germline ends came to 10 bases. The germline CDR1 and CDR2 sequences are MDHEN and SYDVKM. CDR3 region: CASSLRQPEQFF. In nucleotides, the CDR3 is TGTGCCAGCAGTTTGAGACAGCCAGAGCAGTTCTTC.

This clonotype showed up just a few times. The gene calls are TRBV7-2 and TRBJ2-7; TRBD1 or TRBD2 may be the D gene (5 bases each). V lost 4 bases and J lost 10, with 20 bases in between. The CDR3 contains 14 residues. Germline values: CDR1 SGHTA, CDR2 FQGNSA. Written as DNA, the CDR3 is TGTGCCAGCAGCTGGACCGGGACGGCAGTTGTCCAGTACTTC. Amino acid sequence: CASSWTGTAVVQYF.

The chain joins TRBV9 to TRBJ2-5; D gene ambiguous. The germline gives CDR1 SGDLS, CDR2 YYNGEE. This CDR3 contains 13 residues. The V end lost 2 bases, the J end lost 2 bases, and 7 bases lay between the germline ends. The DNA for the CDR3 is TGTGCCAGCAGCGTCTGGGGTCAAGAGACCCAGTACTTC. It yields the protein CASSVWGQETQYF.

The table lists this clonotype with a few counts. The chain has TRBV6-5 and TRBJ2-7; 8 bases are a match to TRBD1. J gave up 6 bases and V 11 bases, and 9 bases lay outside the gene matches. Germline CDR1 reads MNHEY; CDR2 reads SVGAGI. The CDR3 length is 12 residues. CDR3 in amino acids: CACRTGISEQYF. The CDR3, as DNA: TGTGCCTGCCGGACAGGGATCTCCGAGCAGTACTTC.

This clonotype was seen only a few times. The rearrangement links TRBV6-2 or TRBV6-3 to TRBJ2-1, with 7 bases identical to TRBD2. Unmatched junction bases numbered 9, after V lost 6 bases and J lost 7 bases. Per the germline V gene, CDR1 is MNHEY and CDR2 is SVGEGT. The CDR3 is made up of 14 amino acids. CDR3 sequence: CASSDSSGLNEQFF. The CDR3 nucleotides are TGTGCCAGCAGCGACTCTAGCGGTTTGAATGAGCAGTTCTTC.

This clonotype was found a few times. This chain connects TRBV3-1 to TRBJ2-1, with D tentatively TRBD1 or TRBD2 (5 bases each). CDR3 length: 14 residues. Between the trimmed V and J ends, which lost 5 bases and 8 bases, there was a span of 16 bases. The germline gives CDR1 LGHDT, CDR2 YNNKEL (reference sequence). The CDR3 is CASSGASNRDEQFF. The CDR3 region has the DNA TGTGCCAGCAGCGGGGCTAGCAATCGTGATGAGCAGTTCTTC.

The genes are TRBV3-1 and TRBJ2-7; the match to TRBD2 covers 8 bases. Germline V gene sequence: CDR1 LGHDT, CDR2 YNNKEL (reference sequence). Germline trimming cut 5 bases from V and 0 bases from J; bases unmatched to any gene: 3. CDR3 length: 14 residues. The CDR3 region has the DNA TGTGCCAGCAGCAAAGCGGGAGACTCCTACGAGCAGTACTTC. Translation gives CASSKAGDSYEQYF.

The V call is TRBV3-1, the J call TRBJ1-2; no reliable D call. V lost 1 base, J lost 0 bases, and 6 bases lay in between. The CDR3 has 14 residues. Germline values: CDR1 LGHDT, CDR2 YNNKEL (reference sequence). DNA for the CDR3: TGTGCCAGCAGCCAAGCGAAAACTAACTATGGCTACACCTTC. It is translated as CASSQAKTNYGYTF. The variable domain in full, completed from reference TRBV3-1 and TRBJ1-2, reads DTAVSQTPKYLVTQMGNDKSIKCEQNLGHDTMYWYKQDSKKFLKIMFSYNNKELIINETVPNRFSPKSPDKAHLNLHINSLELGDSAVYFCASSQAKTNYGYTFGSGTRLTVV.

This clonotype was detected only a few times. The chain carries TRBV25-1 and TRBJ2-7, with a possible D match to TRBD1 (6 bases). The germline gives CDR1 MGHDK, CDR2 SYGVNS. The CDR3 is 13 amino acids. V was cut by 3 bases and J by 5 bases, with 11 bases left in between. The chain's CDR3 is CASSENRVDEQYF. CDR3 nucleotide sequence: TGTGCCAGCAGTGAGAACAGGGTGGACGAGCAGTACTTC.

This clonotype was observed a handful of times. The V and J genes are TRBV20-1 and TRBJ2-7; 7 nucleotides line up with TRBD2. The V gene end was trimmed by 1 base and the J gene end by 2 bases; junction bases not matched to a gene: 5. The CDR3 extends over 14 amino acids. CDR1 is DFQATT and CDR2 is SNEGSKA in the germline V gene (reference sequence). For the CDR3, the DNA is TGCAGTGCTAGAGCCGCCGGGAGGACCTACGAGCAGTACTTC. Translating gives CSARAAGRTYEQYF.

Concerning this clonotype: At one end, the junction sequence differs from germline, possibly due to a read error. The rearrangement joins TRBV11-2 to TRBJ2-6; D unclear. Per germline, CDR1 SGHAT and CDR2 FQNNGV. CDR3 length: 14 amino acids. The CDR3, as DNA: TGTGCCAGCAGACAACAGACTGGGGTCAACGTCCTGACTTTC. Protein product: CASRQQTGVNVLTF. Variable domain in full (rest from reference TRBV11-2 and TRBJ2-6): EAGVAQSPRYKIIEKRQSVAFWCNPISGHATLYWYQQILGQGPKLLIQFQNNGVVDDSQLPKDRFSAERLKGVDSTLKIQPAKLEDSAVYLCASRQQTGVNVLTFGAGSRLTVL.

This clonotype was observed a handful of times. CDR3 in amino acids: CSVVEYTEAFF. In DNA, the CDR3 is TGCAGCGTTGTAGAGTACACTGAAGCTTTCTTT. The chain joins TRBV29-1 to TRBJ1-1; no definite D call. V lost 4 bases and J 3 bases, leaving 6 bases between the germline ends. CDR1 and CDR2 (germline): SQVTM, ANQGSEA. This CDR3 is 11 amino acids long.